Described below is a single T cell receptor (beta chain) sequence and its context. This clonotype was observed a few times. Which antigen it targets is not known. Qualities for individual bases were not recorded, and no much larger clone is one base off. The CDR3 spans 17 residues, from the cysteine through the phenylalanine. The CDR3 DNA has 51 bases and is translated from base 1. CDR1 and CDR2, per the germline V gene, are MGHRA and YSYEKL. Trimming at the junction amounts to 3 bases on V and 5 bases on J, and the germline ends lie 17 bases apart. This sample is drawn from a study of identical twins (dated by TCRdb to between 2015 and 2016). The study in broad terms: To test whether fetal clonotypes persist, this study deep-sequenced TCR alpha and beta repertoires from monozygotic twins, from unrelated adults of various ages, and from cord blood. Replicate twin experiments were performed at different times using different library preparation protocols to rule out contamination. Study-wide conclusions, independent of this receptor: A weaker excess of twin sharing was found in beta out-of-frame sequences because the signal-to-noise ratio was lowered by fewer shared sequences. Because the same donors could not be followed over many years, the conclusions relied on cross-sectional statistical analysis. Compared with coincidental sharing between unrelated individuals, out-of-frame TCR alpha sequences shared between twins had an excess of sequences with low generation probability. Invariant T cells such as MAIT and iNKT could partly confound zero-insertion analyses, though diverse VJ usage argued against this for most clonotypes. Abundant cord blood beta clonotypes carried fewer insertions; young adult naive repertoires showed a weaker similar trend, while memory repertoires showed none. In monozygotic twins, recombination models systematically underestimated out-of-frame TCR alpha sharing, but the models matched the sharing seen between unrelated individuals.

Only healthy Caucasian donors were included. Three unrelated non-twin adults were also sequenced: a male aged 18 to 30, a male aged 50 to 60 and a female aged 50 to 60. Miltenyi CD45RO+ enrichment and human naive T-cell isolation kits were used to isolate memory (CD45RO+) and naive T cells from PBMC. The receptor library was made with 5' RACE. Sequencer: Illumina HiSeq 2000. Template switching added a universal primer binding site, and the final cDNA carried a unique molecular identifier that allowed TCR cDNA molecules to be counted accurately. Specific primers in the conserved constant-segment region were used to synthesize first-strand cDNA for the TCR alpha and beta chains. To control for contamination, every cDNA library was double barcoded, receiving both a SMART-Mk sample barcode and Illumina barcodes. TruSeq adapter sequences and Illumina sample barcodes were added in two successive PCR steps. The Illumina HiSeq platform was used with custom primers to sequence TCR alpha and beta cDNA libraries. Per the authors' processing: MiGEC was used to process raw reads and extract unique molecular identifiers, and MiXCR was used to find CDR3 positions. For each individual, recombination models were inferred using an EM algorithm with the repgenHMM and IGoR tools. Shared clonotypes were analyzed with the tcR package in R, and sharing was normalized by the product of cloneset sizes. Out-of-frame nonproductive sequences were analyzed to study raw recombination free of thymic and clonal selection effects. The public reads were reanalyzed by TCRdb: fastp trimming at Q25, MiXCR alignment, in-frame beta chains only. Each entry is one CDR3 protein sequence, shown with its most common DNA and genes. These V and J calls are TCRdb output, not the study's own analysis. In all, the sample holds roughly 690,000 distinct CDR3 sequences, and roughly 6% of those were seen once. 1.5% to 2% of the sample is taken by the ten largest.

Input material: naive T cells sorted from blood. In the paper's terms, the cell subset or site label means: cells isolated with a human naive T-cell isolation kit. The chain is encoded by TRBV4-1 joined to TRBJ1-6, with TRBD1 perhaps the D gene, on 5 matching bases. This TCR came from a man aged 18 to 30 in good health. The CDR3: CASSQDFGGANNSPLHF. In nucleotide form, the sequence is TGCGCCAGCAGCCAGGATTTCGGAGGGGCGAATAATTCACCCCTCCACTTT.